This record concerns one T cell receptor (beta chain) sequence. This sample is part of a study of blood T cell repertoires in COVID-19. This CDR3 region has 12 residues. Germline CDR1 is KGHDR and CDR2 is SFDVKD. Trimming pared 3 bases from V and 4 bases from J, leaving 5 bases between. Using immunoSEQ multiplex PCR, the repertoire was profiled, and TCRdb retains in-frame clones only, with some absent. Of about 140,000 clones listed, more than 70% are singletons. This TCR was sampled from a man in his forties with acute COVID-19. Material for sequencing was PBMCs or T cells enriched from blood (not recorded which). The rearrangement uses TRBV24-1 and TRBJ1-1; D gene uncertain. CDR3 loop: CATSDASTEAFF. The CDR3 DNA reads TGTGCCACCAGTGATGCGAGCACTGAAGCTTTCTTT.